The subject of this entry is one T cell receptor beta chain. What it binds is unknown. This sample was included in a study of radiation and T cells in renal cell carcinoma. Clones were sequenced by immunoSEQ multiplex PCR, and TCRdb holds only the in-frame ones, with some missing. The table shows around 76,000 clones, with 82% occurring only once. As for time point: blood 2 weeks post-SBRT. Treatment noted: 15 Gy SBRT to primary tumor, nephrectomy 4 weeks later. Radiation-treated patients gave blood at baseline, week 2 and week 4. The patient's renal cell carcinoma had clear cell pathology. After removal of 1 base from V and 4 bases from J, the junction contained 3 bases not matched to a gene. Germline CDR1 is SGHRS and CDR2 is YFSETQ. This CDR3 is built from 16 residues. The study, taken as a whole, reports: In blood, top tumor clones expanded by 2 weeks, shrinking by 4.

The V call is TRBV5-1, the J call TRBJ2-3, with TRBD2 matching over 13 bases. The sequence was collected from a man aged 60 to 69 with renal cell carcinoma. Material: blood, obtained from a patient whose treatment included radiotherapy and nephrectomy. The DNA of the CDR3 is TGCGCCAGCAGCTTGAGGACTAGCGGGAGCGCAGATACGCAGTATTTT. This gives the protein CASSLRTSGSADTQYF.